The rows below give T cell receptor beta chains drawn from one sample of a study of shared clonotypes between healthy human individuals. Data came from immunoSEQ multiplex PCR; TCRdb stores just in-frame clones and leaves some out. The sample holds roughly 2.1 million clones, under 95% seen once. Sequencing used naive CD8+ T cells from PBMCs. These receptors came from a man aged 18 to 30 in good health. Some clones in this sample may be carry-over from other donors' samples. The CDR3 runs from the conserved cysteine through the conserved F or W. The D gene is left open where the match is weak. Clone sizes are given selectively: once, few, many, or a class where the clone is expanded.

d_gene: .; v_gene: TRBV28; j_gene: TRBJ2-2; abundance: .; CDR3nt: TGTGCCAGCAGTATGGGGAACACCGGGGAGCTGTTTTTT; CDR3aa: CASSMGNTGELFF
d_gene: .; v_gene: TRBV27; j_gene: TRBJ2-7; abundance: once; CDR3nt: TGTGCCAGCAGTGTTGGCAGGGCCTACGAGCAGTACTTC; CDR3aa: CASSVGRAYEQYF
d_gene: TRBD1; v_gene: TRBV15; j_gene: TRBJ1-1; abundance: .; CDR3nt: TGTGCCACCAGCAGCGACAGGGGGCACCTCAACACTGAAGCTTTCTTT; CDR3aa: CATSSDRGHLNTEAFF
d_gene: TRBD1; v_gene: TRBV9; j_gene: TRBJ2-3; abundance: .; CDR3nt: TGTGCCAGCAGCCCTACCGGGACAGGACGCACAGATACGCAGTATTTT; CDR3aa: CASSPTGTGRTDTQYF
d_gene: .; v_gene: TRBV5-6; j_gene: TRBJ2-7; abundance: .; CDR3nt: TGTGCCAGCAGCTTGGCCTCTAGACACTACGAGCAGTACTTC; CDR3aa: CASSLASRHYEQYF
d_gene: TRBD1; v_gene: TRBV6-1; j_gene: TRBJ1-2; abundance: once; CDR3nt: TGTGCCAGCAGTGCCCGACAGGGGGATTCCTTAGGCTACACCTTC; CDR3aa: CASSARQGDSLGYTF
d_gene: .; v_gene: TRBV28; j_gene: TRBJ2-2; abundance: .; CDR3nt: TGTGCCAGCAGTCCCAGGTCTTCCGGGGAGCTGTTTTTT; CDR3aa: CASSPRSSGELFF
d_gene: TRBD1; v_gene: TRBV30; j_gene: TRBJ2-2; abundance: .; CDR3nt: TGTGCCTGCCCACCGGACAGGGCTAACACCGGGGAGCTGTTTTTT; CDR3aa: CACPPDRANTGELFF
d_gene: .; v_gene: TRBV27; j_gene: TRBJ2-7; abundance: .; CDR3nt: TGTGCCAGCAGTTTAGGGCCCCGGTCCTACGAGCAGTACTTC; CDR3aa: CASSLGPRSYEQYF
d_gene: TRBD2; v_gene: TRBV7-6; j_gene: TRBJ2-3; abundance: .; CDR3nt: TGTGCCAGCAGTCCGACTAGCGGGAGGGCAGATACGCAGTATTTT; CDR3aa: CASSPTSGRADTQYF
d_gene: .; v_gene: TRBV11-2; j_gene: TRBJ2-5; abundance: .; CDR3nt: TGTGCCAGCAGCTTAGGGGGAGGTTTATTCGGGGAGACCCAGTACTTC; CDR3aa: CASSLGGGLFGETQYF
d_gene: .; v_gene: TRBV9; j_gene: TRBJ1-1; abundance: .; CDR3nt: TGTGCCAGCAGCGTAAAAGGGGGGAACACTGAAGCTTTCTTT; CDR3aa: CASSVKGGNTEAFF
d_gene: .; v_gene: TRBV27; j_gene: TRBJ1-1; abundance: .; CDR3nt: TGTGCCAGCACGCCGGCTGGCTTCGGCGGAGCTTTCTTT; CDR3aa: CASTPAGFGGAFF
d_gene: TRBD2; v_gene: TRBV7-2; j_gene: TRBJ2-7; abundance: once; CDR3nt: TGTGCCAGCAGCTTATTTTTACTAGCGGGATGGGAGCAGTACTTC; CDR3aa: CASSLFLLAGWEQYF
d_gene: .; v_gene: TRBV7-8; j_gene: TRBJ2-7; abundance: .; CDR3nt: TGTGCCAGCAGCTTACAGCTTTCTGCCTCCTACGAGCAGTACTTC; CDR3aa: CASSLQLSASYEQYF
d_gene: .; v_gene: TRBV27; j_gene: TRBJ1-2; abundance: .; CDR3nt: TGTGCCAGCAGTTTAAGGGGGACCCAAAGTTCTTATGGCTACACCTTC; CDR3aa: CASSLRGTQSSYGYTF
d_gene: TRBD2; v_gene: TRBV27; j_gene: TRBJ2-1; abundance: .; CDR3nt: TGTGCCAGCAGTTTTGGGACTAGCGGGAGCTATGAGCAGTTCTTC; CDR3aa: CASSFGTSGSYEQFF
d_gene: .; v_gene: TRBV9; j_gene: TRBJ2-2; abundance: .; CDR3nt: TGTGCCAGCAGCGCCAGGGAAAATACCGGGGAGCTGTTTTTT; CDR3aa: CASSARENTGELFF
d_gene: .; v_gene: TRBV7-9; j_gene: TRBJ1-2; abundance: .; CDR3nt: TGTGCCAGCCCCCAGGGCTCCTATGGCTACACCTTC; CDR3aa: CASPQGSYGYTF
d_gene: .; v_gene: TRBV27; j_gene: TRBJ2-3; abundance: .; CDR3nt: TGTGCCAGCAGTCCAGGTGCGGGTACGGCAGATACGCAGTATTTT; CDR3aa: CASSPGAGTADTQYF
d_gene: .; v_gene: TRBV7-6; j_gene: TRBJ1-1; abundance: once; CDR3nt: TGTGCCAGCAGCGAAGAGGAAATTAACACTGAAGCTTTCTTT; CDR3aa: CASSEEEINTEAFF
d_gene: .; v_gene: TRBV5-1; j_gene: TRBJ2-1; abundance: .; CDR3nt: TGCGCCAGCAGCTTCCCCGGCCCGAATGAGCAGTTCTTC; CDR3aa: CASSFPGPNEQFF
d_gene: TRBD2; v_gene: TRBV28; j_gene: TRBJ2-3; abundance: .; CDR3nt: TGTGCCTCCGGGGGGGGACGGTTTAGAACAGATACGCAGTATTTT; CDR3aa: CASGGGRFRTDTQYF
d_gene: TRBD1; v_gene: TRBV28; j_gene: TRBJ1-4; abundance: .; CDR3nt: TGTGCCAGCAGAAAGAGGGGGCTGGGGGAAAAACTGTTTTTT; CDR3aa: CASRKRGLGEKLFF
d_gene: .; v_gene: TRBV4-1; j_gene: TRBJ1-3; abundance: .; CDR3nt: TGCGCCAGCAGCCAACTACTTGCTGGAAACACCATATATTTT; CDR3aa: CASSQLLAGNTIYF
d_gene: .; v_gene: TRBV28; j_gene: TRBJ2-7; abundance: once; CDR3nt: TGTGCCAGCAGTCCCCGGGGGATGACCTACGAGCAGTACTTC; CDR3aa: CASSPRGMTYEQYF
d_gene: .; v_gene: TRBV7-9; j_gene: TRBJ2-1; abundance: .; CDR3nt: TGTGCCAGCAGCCCCCCAAGTTCAATCGGCGATGAGCAGTTCTTC; CDR3aa: CASSPPSSIGDEQFF